These 26 T cell receptor beta chains originate from one sample sequenced in a study of control samples from healthy donors and cancer patients. Profiling relied on immunoSEQ multiplex PCR, and the TCRdb table lists in-frame clones only, not all of them. The repertoire holds around 84,000 clones, with 90% to 95% as singletons. Sequencing was performed on blood. Every receptor here comes from a man under 40 in good health.

The rearrangement links TRBV7-2 to TRBJ1-6; D is possibly TRBD1 (5 bases). Germline CDR1 is SGHTA and CDR2 is FQGNSA. The CDR3 is 16 amino acids. V dropped 5 bases and J dropped 7 bases, with 18 bases sitting between them. CDR3 DNA sequence: TGTGCCAGCAGCCCATCCCGGGGAGGGGCCAATTCACCCCTCCACTTT. Translating gives CASSPSRGGANSPLHF.

The chain links TRBV29-1 to TRBJ2-5, with 9 bases aligning to TRBD1. This CDR3 has 13 amino acids. V trimming: 3 bases; J trimming: 6 bases; junction bases outside the gene matches: 5. Germline V gene sequence: CDR1 SQVTM, CDR2 ANQGSEA. CDR3 amino acids: CSVESGQGKTQYF. In DNA form, the CDR3 reads TGCAGCGTTGAGTCTGGACAGGGGAAGACCCAGTACTTC.

The V gene is TRBV7-9, the J gene TRBJ1-2, with no clear D. Germline CDR1 and CDR2: SEHNR and FQNEAQ (reference sequence). The V gene lost 5 bases and the J gene lost 4 bases, with 17 bases spanning the gap. There are 15 residues in the CDR3. DNA of the CDR3: TGTGCCAGCAGCCGGGGTGGGGAACGTTTCTATGGCTACACCTTC. It is translated as CASSRGGERFYGYTF.

The V and J genes are TRBV5-6 and TRBJ1-5, with TRBD1 matching 10 bases. Germline assignment: CDR1 SGHDT and CDR2 YYEEEE. The CDR3 totals 15 residues. V lost 0 bases to trimming and J lost 5 bases; unmatched junction nucleotides: 2. CDR3 sequence (DNA): TGTGCCAGCAGCTTGGGGGACAGGGGATATCAGCCCCAGCATTTT. It yields the protein CASSLGDRGYQPQHF.

This chain links TRBV2 with TRBJ2-1; D is ambiguous. V lost 5 bases, J lost 7 bases, and 6 bases lay in between. The CDR3 consists of 11 residues. Germline V gene lookup returns CDR1 SNHLY and CDR2 FYNNEI. The CDR3, as DNA: TGTGCCAGCAGTATACTAAATGAGCAGTTCTTC. This encodes CASSILNEQFF.

The V gene is TRBV5-1, the J gene TRBJ1-1, with D possibly matching TRBD1 (5 bases). The CDR3 sequence is 13 residues long. V lost 10 bases, J lost 1 base, and 14 bases lay in between. CDR1 is SGHRS and CDR2 is YFSETQ in the germline V gene. The CDR3 nucleotides read TGCGCCGTCGGGGGGATTTGGAACACTGAAGCTTTCTTT. It is translated as CAVGGIWNTEAFF.

The rearrangement joins TRBV19 to TRBJ1-1; D unclear. Trimming pared 3 bases from V and 0 bases from J, leaving 11 bases between. CDR1 is LNHDA and CDR2 is SQIVND in the germline V gene (reference sequence). The CDR3 consists of 15 residues. The CDR3 DNA reads TGTGCCAGTAGTATGTCTGGCAGCATGAACACTGAAGCTTTCTTT. Residues: CASSMSGSMNTEAFF. The full variable domain, with the rest looked up from reference TRBV19 and TRBJ1-1, is DGGITQSPKYLFRKEGQNVTLSCEQNLNHDAMYWYRQDPGQGLRLIYYSQIVNDFQKGDIAEGYSVSREKKESFPLTVTSAQKNPTAFYLCASSMSGSMNTEAFFGQGTRLTVV.

The chain is built from TRBV25-1 and TRBJ2-1; D is unresolved. Trimming removed 6 bases from V and 8 bases from J, with 5 bases in between. The germline V gene encodes CDR1 MGHDK and CDR2 SYGVNS. This CDR3 comprises 10 residues. CDR3 nucleotides: TGTGCCAGCAGGGAGTATGAGCAGTTCTTC. Translation: CASREYEQFF. Based on the CDR3 plus reference TRBV25-1 and TRBJ2-1, the full variable domain is EADIYQTPRYLVIGTGKKITLECSQTMGHDKMYWYQQDPGMELHLIHYSYGVNSTEKGDLSSESTVSRIRTEHFPLTLESARPSHTSQYLCASREYEQFFGPGTRLTVL.

This rearrangement joins TRBV9 to TRBJ1-2; D uncertain. This CDR3 has 14 residues. Deletions cut 0 bases from V and 4 bases from J, with 10 bases between. Germline V gene lookup returns CDR1 SGDLS and CDR2 YYNGEE. The DNA of the CDR3 is TGTGCCAGCAGCGTAGGTACCGGGATCTATGGCTACACCTTC. This gives the protein CASSVGTGIYGYTF.

This clone was recorded only once. The CDR3 sequence: CATRAPPVNGSNQPQHF. The CDR3 DNA sequence: TGTGCCACCAGGGCCCCACCAGTGAATGGTAGCAATCAGCCCCAGCATTTT. This chain joins TRBV24-1 and TRBJ1-5; D ambiguous. V dropped 7 bases and J dropped 0 bases, with 18 bases sitting between them. The CDR3 is 17 amino acids. Germline CDR1 reads KGHDR; CDR2 reads SFDVKD.

The chain combines TRBV30 with TRBJ2-3; D is tentatively TRBD1 or TRBD2 (5 bases each). This CDR3 region has 15 residues. Trimming took 4 bases from V and 3 from J, leaving 17 bases between them. Germline V gives CDR1 GTSNPN, CDR2 SVGIG (reference sequence). As DNA, the CDR3 is TGTGCCTGGACCAGTGTACGGGACCTGACAGATACGCAGTATTTT. Translating it yields CAWTSVRDLTDTQYF.

The V call is TRBV4-1, the J call TRBJ1-6, with D uncertain. CDR3 size: 14 residues. The germline V and J ends were trimmed by 0 bases and 14 bases, with 14 bases remaining between them. In germline, CDR1 is MGHRA, CDR2 YSYEKL. CDR3 loop: CASSQDAPYGALHF. CDR3 sequence (DNA): TGCGCCAGCAGCCAAGATGCCCCTTATGGGGCCCTCCACTTT.

The CDR3 loop reads CASSQTTSQPQHF. The DNA for the CDR3 is TGTGCCAGCAGCCAAACTACATCTCAGCCCCAGCATTTT. The gene calls are TRBV12-3 or TRBV12-4 and TRBJ1-5, with no clear D. Trimming shortened V by 6 bases and J by 6 bases, and 12 bases separated the two germline ends. This CDR3 contains 13 residues.

The genes are TRBV9 and TRBJ2-7; 8 positions match TRBD1. J was trimmed by 2 bases and V by 4 bases; bases with no gene match: 11. This CDR3 is 16 amino acids long. Germline lookup yields CDR1 SGDLS and CDR2 YYNGEE. The CDR3 DNA is TGTGCCAGCAGCCCAACCACCGGGACAGGAGCCTACGAGCAGTACTTC. Residues: CASSPTTGTGAYEQYF.

The J gene is TRBJ1-6, the V gene TRBV5-1; D gene unclear. This CDR3 spans 14 amino acids. V was trimmed by 3 bases and J by 7 bases, leaving 11 bases between them. CDR1 is SGHRS, CDR2 YFSETQ, per germline. The CDR3 bases are TGCGCCAGCAGCTCCCGGGATCTCAATTCACCCCTCCACTTT. As protein: CASSSRDLNSPLHF.

V is TRBV3-1 (or the pseudogene TRBV3-2) and J is TRBJ2-1; D is undetermined. The CDR3 runs to 14 residues. Trimming took 5 bases from V and 8 from J, leaving 16 bases between them. CDR1 LGHDT and CDR2 YNNKEL come from the germline V gene (reference sequence). Here the CDR3 reads CASSTDFGVYEQFF. CDR3 nucleotide sequence: TGTGCCAGCAGCACCGACTTTGGAGTTTATGAGCAGTTCTTC.

This clone showed up just once. The chain carries TRBV11-2 and TRBJ2-5, with 12 bases fitting TRBD2. CDR1 is SGHAT, CDR2 FQNNGV, per germline. This CDR3 spans 16 amino acids. The V and J ends lost 5 bases and 4 bases, in that order; junction bases with no gene match: 8. The CDR3 protein is CASSTRLAGVAETQYF. CDR3 sequence (DNA): TGTGCCAGCAGCACACGACTAGCGGGAGTGGCAGAGACCCAGTACTTC.

This clone was seen only once. The V and J genes are TRBV6-1 and TRBJ2-1; 13 bases are shared with TRBD2. The CDR3 length is 17 residues. Germline-derived CDR1 and CDR2 are MNHNS and SASEGT. V was pared by 2 bases and J by 6 bases, with 7 bases of the junction left unmatched. CDR3 protein: CASSERTSGSWGNEQFF. CDR3 coding DNA: TGTGCCAGCAGTGAACGGACTAGCGGGAGCTGGGGCAATGAGCAGTTCTTC.

This clone was seen a handful of times. The chain couples TRBV12-3 or TRBV12-4 to TRBJ1-4; the D is unclear. The CDR3 is 13 amino acids. V lost 6 bases and J 3 bases, leaving 8 bases between the germline ends. DNA for the CDR3: TGTGCCAGCAGATACAGAGCTAATGAAAAACTGTTTTTT. It specifies CASRYRANEKLFF.

The chain is built from TRBV9 and TRBJ2-7, with 7 bases lining up with TRBD2. Looked up from germline, CDR1 is SGDLS and CDR2 is YYNGEE. Trimming at V came to 3 bases and at J to 5 bases, leaving 2 bases not matched to a gene. The CDR3 runs to 12 residues. CDR3: CASSASGNEQYF. As DNA, the CDR3 is TGTGCCAGCAGCGCGAGCGGGAACGAGCAGTACTTC.

This chain uses TRBV24-1 with TRBJ2-4; D tentatively fits TRBD1 or TRBD2 (5 bases each). This CDR3 is built from 18 residues. With 8 bases removed from V and 8 bases from J, the gap between germline ends came to 30 bases. CDR1 is KGHDR and CDR2 is SFDVKD in the germline V gene. CDR3: CATIARGPKFGRGDIQYF. The CDR3 DNA follows: TGTGCCACCATAGCCCGGGGCCCTAAGTTCGGACGGGGAGACATTCAGTACTTC.

The rearrangement links TRBV7-2 to TRBJ1-1; D is ambiguous. The CDR3 spans 13 residues. V was trimmed by 2 bases and J by 1 base, leaving 5 bases between them. Germline assignment: CDR1 SGHTA and CDR2 FQGNSA. CDR3: CASSLTRNTEAFF. CDR3 nucleotides: TGTGCCAGCAGCTTAACCAGGAACACTGAAGCTTTCTTT.

This clone has more than one count but fewer than ten. The same CDR3 arises from other DNA sequences in this sample as well. The gene calls are TRBV9 and TRBJ2-3; D ambiguous. The CDR3 spans 15 residues. Trimming pared 3 bases from V and 0 bases from J, leaving 11 bases between. Germline CDR1 SGDLS, CDR2 YYNGEE. The CDR3 region has the DNA TGTGCCAGCAGCGCGTCGGGTACTAGCACAGATACGCAGTATTTT. Translating gives CASSASGTSTDTQYF.

The rearrangement links TRBV7-6 to TRBJ1-1, with a tentative D call TRBD1 (6 bases). Germline V gene data show CDR1 as SGHVS and CDR2 as FNYEAQ. The CDR3 loop spans 17 amino acids. Trimming stripped 5 bases from V and 5 bases from J, with 24 bases between. In nucleotides, the CDR3 is TGTGCCAGCAGCCATGGGGTCACGGGGGGCAGCCAGACTGAAGCTTTCTTT. It specifies CASSHGVTGGSQTEAFF.

This clone was found a few times. The chain has TRBV7-9 and TRBJ2-2; 8 bases are a match to TRBD2. Trimming removed 2 bases from V and 4 bases from J; junction bases left unmatched: 6. CDR3 size: 16 residues. Looked up from germline, CDR1 is SEHNR and CDR2 is FQNEAQ (reference sequence). The CDR3 DNA reads as TGTGCCAGCAGCTTACAGGCTAGCGGGTTCACCGGGGAGCTGTTTTTT. Translated: CASSLQASGFTGELFF.

DNA for the CDR3: TGTGCCAGCAGCCAGATAATGTGGGGGCGGAAAACTAATGAAAAACTGTTTTTT. This codes for CASSQIMWGRKTNEKLFF. The gene calls are TRBV14 and TRBJ1-4; TRBD1 is a possible D gene (6 bases). The V end lost 3 bases, the J end lost 1 base, and 18 bases lay between the germline ends. From germline, CDR1 is SGHDN and CDR2 FVKESK. The CDR3 sequence is 18 residues long.